One sample yielded the 2 T cell receptor beta chains listed below, sequenced in a study of T cells in Graves' hyperthyroidism and ophthalmopathy. The TCR beta CDR3 regions underwent amplification using RNA transcripts as the source. The HTBI primer set served for first-round RT-PCR of the TCR CDR3. Each CDR3 protein is one row after TCRdb ran MiXCR on the multiplex PCR reads. The data contain some 250,000 distinct CDR3 sequences, just over 14% of them singletons. The source material was blood. These receptors were collected from a woman between 40 and 55 years old with Graves' hyperthyroidism that later progressed to Graves' ophthalmopathy.

This chain links TRBV12-3 or TRBV12-4 with TRBJ2-3; 10 bases are a match to TRBD1. V gave up 3 bases and J gave up 3 bases; unmatched junction bases: 3. The CDR3 spans 15 residues. Written as DNA, the CDR3 is TGTGCCAGCAGTTTGACAGGGGGCGAGACAGATACGCAGTATTTT. Translated, it gives CASSLTGGETDTQYF.

This clonotype was seen ten or more times. It may be a read error: a sequence one base away is much more abundant. The rearrangement uses TRBV2 and TRBJ1-1; D is possibly TRBD1 (5 bases). The CDR3 sequence is 15 residues long. The V gene's germline CDR1 is SNHLY and CDR2 FYNNEI. V lost 8 bases and J lost 1, with 17 bases in between. For the CDR3, the DNA is TGTGCCAGCGGGGCCGACTTCGCCGGGAACACTGAAGCTTTCTTT. Its translation is CASGADFAGNTEAFF.